This T cell receptor (beta chain) was retrieved from a study of blood T cells in healthy people across ages. Findings and limits, study-wide: Per-million-T-cell TCR beta diversity fell roughly linearly with age.

This clonotype was found a few times. Its antigen is still unknown. PCR was performed a second time for roughly 7 to 11 cycles using a sample-barcoded 5' primer and a J-beta primer mix. TCRdb fed the 5' RACE reads into MiXCR, producing one record per CDR3 protein. The data contain approximately 800,000 distinct CDR3 sequences, roughly 24% of them seen just once; the ten biggest clones take up about 3%. These records were also assigned to another study, of T cells of mothers and their children. According to that study: Over 8 million TCR beta CDR3 reads were obtained from each mother, and approximately 3 million from each child. Related mother and child pairs showed slightly greater overlap (not significant) than unrelated pairs did.

Sequences were obtained from blood. The source of this sequence is a boy younger than 18 in good health.

The CDR3 protein is CASSVGAGKSYEQYF. Here the CDR3 DNA reads TGTGCCAGCAGCGTAGGAGCAGGGAAGTCCTACGAGCAGTACTTC. The chain has TRBV9 and TRBJ2-7, with D tentatively TRBD1 (5 bases). The CDR3 totals 15 residues. From germline, CDR1 is SGDLS and CDR2 YYNGEE. With 0 bases removed from V and 1 base from J, the gap between germline ends came to 11 bases. Variable domain in full (rest from reference TRBV9 and TRBJ2-7): DSGVTQTPKHLITATGQRVTLRCSPRSGDLSVYWYQQSLDQGLQFLIQYYNGEERAKGNILERFSAQQFPDLHSELNLSSLELGDSALYFCASSVGAGKSYEQYFGPGTRLTVT.